This T cell receptor (beta chain) is drawn from a study of PD-L1 blockade in urothelial cancer. As for time point: pretreatment peripheral blood. Unmatched junction bases numbered 7, after V lost 8 bases and J lost 4 bases. The CDR3 extends over 15 amino acids. Germline lookup yields CDR1 MNHNS and CDR2 SASEGT. Some clones are missing from TCRdb's copy, which holds only in-frame ones; the method was immunoSEQ multiplex PCR. Of about 49,000 clones in the sample, around 74% are singletons; the top ten hold 8.5% to 12%. Sequences were derived from PBMCs, sampled around atezolizumab (anti-PD-L1) treatment. The gene calls are TRBV6-1 and TRBJ2-6; 8 positions agree with TRBD1. The TCR sequence derives from a man aged 70-80 years with urothelial cancer. CDR3 nucleotide sequence: TGTGCCAGCGCTGCCAGGGGGCAAGGGGCCAACGTCCTGACTTTC. Translated, it gives CASAARGQGANVLTF.